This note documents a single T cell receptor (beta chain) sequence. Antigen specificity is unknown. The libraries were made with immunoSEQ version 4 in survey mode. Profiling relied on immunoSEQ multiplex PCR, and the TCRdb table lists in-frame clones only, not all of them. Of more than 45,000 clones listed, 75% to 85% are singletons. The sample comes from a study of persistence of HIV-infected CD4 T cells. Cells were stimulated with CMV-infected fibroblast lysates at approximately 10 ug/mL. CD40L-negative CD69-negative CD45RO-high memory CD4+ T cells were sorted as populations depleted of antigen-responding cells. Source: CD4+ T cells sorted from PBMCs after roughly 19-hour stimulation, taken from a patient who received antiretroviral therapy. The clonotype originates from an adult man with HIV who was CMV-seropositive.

CDR3 DNA: TGTGCCAGCAGTAAGCGGACAGGCGAAGAGACCCAGTACTTC. Its protein product is CASSKRTGEETQYF. The chain joins TRBV6-6 to TRBJ2-5; 7 nucleotides match TRBD1. The CDR3 covers 14 residues. Germline values: CDR1 MNHNY, CDR2 SVGAGI (reference sequence). V trimming: 5 bases; J trimming: 3 bases; junction bases outside the gene matches: 6.